These 13 T cell receptor beta chains came from one sample sequenced in a study of CD8 T cells in Susac syndrome. The RNA, about 0.45 to 1 ug, was put through reverse transcription using random hexamers. TCRdb recomputed calls from the immunoSEQ multiplex PCR reads with MiXCR, one row per CDR3 protein. The profile shows roughly 110,000 distinct CDR3 sequences, approximately 93% of them singletons. Sequenced input: CD8+ T cells from PBMCs. These receptors were collected from a human donor with Susac syndrome.

CDR3 sequence reads: CASSLPGQGKYEQYF. CDR3 bases: TGTGCCAGCAGTCTACCGGGACAGGGAAAATACGAGCAGTACTTC. V usage is TRBV6-5 and J usage is TRBJ2-7; 9 nucleotides agree with TRBD1. J lost 4 bases, V lost 5 bases, and 9 bases had no gene match. CDR1 and CDR2 from the germline V gene are MNHEY and SVGAGI. The CDR3 loop spans 15 amino acids.

The chain links TRBV20-1 to TRBJ1-6; no clear D gene. The ends were cut back, 0 bases at V and 8 bases at J, with 11 bases in the middle. The germline CDR1 and CDR2 sequences are DFQATT and SNEGSKA (reference sequence). There are 14 residues in the CDR3. The CDR3: CSAREGGGDSPLHF. In DNA form, the CDR3 reads TGCAGTGCTAGAGAGGGAGGCGGGGATTCACCCCTCCACTTT.

This clonotype has more than one count but fewer than ten. The chain uses TRBV27 and TRBJ2-7; D is possibly TRBD2 (6 bases). Per the germline V gene, CDR1 is MNHEY and CDR2 is SMNVEV (reference sequence). Trimming took 5 bases from V and 1 from J, leaving 9 bases between them. The CDR3 has 13 amino acids. The CDR3 here is CASSPGTSYEQYF. The CDR3 DNA follows: TGTGCCAGCAGTCCCGGGACTTCCTACGAGCAGTACTTC.

The chain links TRBV3-1 to TRBJ2-7; TRBD1 matches at 8 bases. The CDR3 consists of 13 residues. The germline V gene encodes CDR1 LGHDT and CDR2 YNNKEL (reference sequence). Trimming at V came to 7 bases and at J to 7 bases, leaving 9 bases not matched to a gene. CDR3 region: CASIGQGSREQYF. The CDR3 DNA reads TGTGCCAGCATCGGACAGGGAAGTAGGGAGCAGTACTTC.

This sequence joins TRBV20-1 and TRBJ2-7; D not resolved. Germline lookup yields CDR1 DFQATT and CDR2 SNEGSKA (reference sequence). CDR3 size: 13 residues. Trimming took off 2 bases at V and 6 bases at J, with 14 bases between the two ends. CDR3 nucleotide sequence: TGCAGTGCTAGACCCCCTATAACCCCCGAGCAGTACTTC. Translation gives CSARPPITPEQYF.

The gene calls are TRBV13 and TRBJ2-7, with D perhaps given as TRBD1 or TRBD2 (6 bases each). V was cut by 5 bases and J by 3 bases, with 17 bases left in between. The CDR3 extends over 15 amino acids. From germline, CDR1 is PRHDT and CDR2 FYEKMQ (reference sequence). The chain's CDR3 is CASSPSIGGGYEQYF. The DNA of the CDR3 is TGTGCCAGCAGCCCATCAATTGGAGGGGGCTACGAGCAGTACTTC.

The genes are TRBV29-1 and TRBJ2-1, with D possibly TRBD1 on 5 matching bases. Trimming cost V 3 bases and J 9 bases, with 18 bases left between them. This CDR3 spans 14 amino acids. Germline V gives CDR1 SQVTM, CDR2 ANQGSEA. The CDR3 sequence: CSVDIDSLYGEQFF. In DNA, the CDR3 is TGCAGCGTTGACATCGACAGCCTATACGGTGAGCAGTTCTTC.

This chain links TRBV5-6 with TRBJ1-1, with a possible D match to TRBD1 (5 bases). The CDR3 has 14 residues. Germline V CDR1 and CDR2: SGHDT, YYEEEE. Trimming took 2 bases from V and 0 from J, leaving 8 bases between them. The CDR3 coding sequence is TGTGCCAGCAGCTTTGGACACATGAACACTGAAGCTTTCTTT. Amino acid sequence: CASSFGHMNTEAFF.

The chain joins TRBV7-9 to TRBJ2-7, with 8 bases that match TRBD1. This CDR3 spans 14 amino acids. The V segment lost 5 bases and the J segment 3 bases; nucleotides outside the gene matches: 6. CDR1 is SEHNR and CDR2 is FQNEAQ in the germline V gene (reference sequence). CDR3 nucleotides: TGTGCCAGCAGCCCGAGGACAGGGAACTACGAGCAGTACTTC. Translated: CASSPRTGNYEQYF.

The rearrangement links TRBV10-1 to TRBJ2-5; 9 nucleotides align to TRBD2. V shed 3 bases and J 2 bases; nucleotides not matched to a gene: 1. CDR1 is WNHNN, CDR2 SYGVQD, per germline (reference sequence). CDR3 length: 14 residues. CDR3 nucleotides: TGCGCCAGCAGTGATAGCGGGGGACAAGAGACCCAGTACTTC. Translated, it gives CASSDSGGQETQYF.

This chain joins TRBV27 and TRBJ2-7, with 9 bases that match TRBD1. The CDR3 has 16 residues. Germline lookup yields CDR1 MNHEY and CDR2 SMNVEV (reference sequence). The ends lost 5 bases at V and 6 bases at J; junction bases unmatched: 14. In DNA, the CDR3 is TGTGCCAGCAGTACCTATCGACAGGGGGGGTTACCCGAGCAGTACTTC. It codes for CASSTYRQGGLPEQYF.

The chain is built from TRBV11-3 and TRBJ2-5; D gene unclear. Trimming cost V 5 bases and J 4 bases, with 11 bases left between them. Germline V gives CDR1 SGHNT, CDR2 YENEEA. This CDR3 has 13 amino acids. DNA of the CDR3: TGTGCCAGCAGCCCTGTGGAAGGAGAGACCCAGTACTTC. This codes for CASSPVEGETQYF.

The chain combines TRBV6-5 with TRBJ2-7; perhaps TRBD2 as D (6 bases). Trimming left V 6 bases short and J 1 base short, with 16 bases between. The CDR3 is 15 residues long. Germline V gene sequence: CDR1 MNHEY, CDR2 SVGAGI. In DNA form, the CDR3 reads TGTGCCAGCAGGCTGGGGGGTCACTCTTCCTACGAGCAGTACTTC. It encodes CASRLGGHSSYEQYF.